The entry that follows covers one T cell receptor (beta chain) sequence. Its specificity is not known. The data stem from a study of T cell responses to AZD1222 COVID-19 vaccine. Study conclusions and caveats: Once two AZD1222 doses were given, Spike-specific TCR breadth and depth went up. Epitopes outside B.1.351 and B.1.1.7 mutated regions reportedly drew nearly half of spike TCRs. Baseline antibody screening turned up just six seropositive AZD1222 recipients. Sampling captured repertoires only after the peak T cell response.

Some clones are missing from TCRdb's copy, which holds only in-frame ones; the method was immunoSEQ multiplex PCR. Of roughly 120,000 clones listed, just under 95% were seen once; the top ten hold about 2.5%. CDR3 length equals 15 residues. The junction had 9 bases not matched to a gene; V was cut back by 5 bases and J by 8 bases. Germline V gene lookup returns CDR1 LGHNA and CDR2 YSLEER. This chain uses TRBV4-3 with TRBJ1-4; 9 bases agree with TRBD1. The starting material was peripheral blood, obtained 28 days after the second AZD1222 dose. This receptor was identified in an adult who received the AZD1222 COVID-19 vaccine. CDR3 nucleotides: TGCGCCAGCAGCAAACTACAGGGGGCAGGGGAAAAACTGTTTTTT. Encoded protein: CASSKLQGAGEKLFF.